This T cell receptor beta chain originates from a study of blood T cell repertoires in COVID-19. Original processing notes: Estimated nucleated cell counts came from reference gene primer amplification. Profiling relied on immunoSEQ multiplex PCR, and the TCRdb table lists in-frame clones only, not all of them. V, J and clone size are taken as reported in that table, and D and trimming were inferred from the DNA itself. The sample has about 210,000 clones, almost 85% seen once. Sequencing input: peripheral blood. This clonotype was obtained from a woman in her forties or fifties with active or convalescent COVID-19.

The CDR3 loop is CASTPGGGVDTQYF. As DNA, the CDR3 is TGTGCCAGTACCCCCGGAGGGGGCGTAGATACGCAGTATTTT. This sequence joins TRBV19 and TRBJ2-3; D is possibly TRBD1 (7 bases). With 7 bases removed from V and 5 bases from J, the gap between germline ends came to 16 bases. The CDR3 is made up of 14 amino acids. CDR1 is LNHDA, CDR2 SQIVND, per germline (reference sequence).